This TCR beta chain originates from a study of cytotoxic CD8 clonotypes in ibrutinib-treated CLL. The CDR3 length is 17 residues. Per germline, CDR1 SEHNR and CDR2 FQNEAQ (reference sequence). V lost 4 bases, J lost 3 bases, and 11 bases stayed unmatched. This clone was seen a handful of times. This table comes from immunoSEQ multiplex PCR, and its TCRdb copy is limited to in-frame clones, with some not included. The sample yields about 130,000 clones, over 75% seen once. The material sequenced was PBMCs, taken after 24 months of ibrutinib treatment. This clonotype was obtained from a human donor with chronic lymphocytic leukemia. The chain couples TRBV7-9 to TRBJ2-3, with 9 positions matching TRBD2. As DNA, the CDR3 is TGTGCCAGCAGCTCGACTAGCGGCCAAACTTGGACAGATACGCAGTATTTT. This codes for CASSSTSGQTWTDTQYF.